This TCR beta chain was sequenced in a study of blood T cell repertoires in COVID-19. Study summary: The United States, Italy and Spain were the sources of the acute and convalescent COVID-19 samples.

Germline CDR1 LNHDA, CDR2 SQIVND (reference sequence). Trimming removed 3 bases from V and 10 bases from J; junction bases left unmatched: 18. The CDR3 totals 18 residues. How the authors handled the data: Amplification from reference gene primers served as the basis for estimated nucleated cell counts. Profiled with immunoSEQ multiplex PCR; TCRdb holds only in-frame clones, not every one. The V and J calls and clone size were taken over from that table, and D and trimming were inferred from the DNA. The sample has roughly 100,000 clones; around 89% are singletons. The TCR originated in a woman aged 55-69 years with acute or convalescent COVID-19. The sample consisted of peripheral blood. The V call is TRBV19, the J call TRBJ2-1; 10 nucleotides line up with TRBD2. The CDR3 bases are TGTGCCAGTAGTATGCCAGGGTTACGGCTAGCGGGAGTTACGGAGCAGTTCTTC. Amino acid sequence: CASSMPGLRLAGVTEQFF.